Included here is one T cell receptor beta chain sequence, with context. Clones were read by immunoSEQ multiplex PCR, and TCRdb kept only the in-frame ones, dropping some. The data contain 350,000 to 450,000 clones, roughly 86% of them singletons. The sample belongs to a study of blood T cell repertoires in COVID-19. As for the study in general: Among Cohort 3 donors, those recovered had two negative PCRs, clearance, or symptom resolution. PBMCs, B-cell-depleted T cells, or T cells provided the cDNA or gDNA that made up the material.

Germline CDR1 is SGDLS and CDR2 is YYNGEE. CDR3 length equals 16 residues. V lost 0 bases, J lost 7 bases, and 13 bases stayed unmatched. Input material: PBMCs or T cells enriched from blood (not recorded which). The chain is built from TRBV9 and TRBJ2-7; 7 bases are shared with TRBD2. This clonotype was sampled from a man in his forties in a cohort exposed to, infected with or recovered from COVID-19 (not recorded which). In nucleotides, the CDR3 is TGTGCCAGCAGCGTAGGAGCTAGCGGCCGGGGCTTGGAGCAGTACTTC. Translated, it gives CASSVGASGRGLEQYF.